These 16 T cell receptor beta chains originate from one sample sequenced in a study of regulatory T cells in long-lasting Graves disease (dated by TCRdb to the early 2020s). Libraries were built with multiplex PCR. Data came from an Illumina HiSeq 4000. TCR beta libraries were built with iRepertoire HTBI primers and Arm-PCR amplification of CDR3 regions. TCRdb trimmed public reads at Q25 via fastp, called clones via MiXCR and kept in-frame beta chains. Here each entry gathers all rows of one CDR3 protein and keeps the most common genes and DNA. The sample data list more than 400,000 distinct CDR3 sequences, and under 20% of these were observed just once. 10% to 15% of the sample lies in the top ten. Read against the paper, the sample's time point label means: newly diagnosed GD, antithyroid drugs for less than 3 months. For both TCR sequencing and RNA sequencing, RNA was extracted from PBMCs in TRIzol.

These data were also reused for a study on T cells in Graves' hyperthyroidism and ophthalmopathy.

Specimen: peripheral blood mononuclear cells (PBMCs), collected at new diagnosis, from a patient treated with antithyroid drugs. The source is a man aged 40-50 years with Graves disease. Donor details come from another sample of the same person, matched by shared clones.

The chain uses TRBV12-5 and TRBJ1-3; tentative D call: TRBD1 (6 bases). CDR3 length: 16 amino acids. Trimming stripped 7 bases from V and 0 bases from J, with 16 bases between. Germline V gives CDR1 LGHNT, CDR2 FRNRAP. The CDR3 protein is CASASTQGLSGNTIYF. Here the CDR3 DNA reads TGTGCTAGTGCCTCGACCCAGGGGCTCTCTGGAAACACCATATATTTT. The full variable domain, in which reference TRBV12-5 and TRBJ1-3 provide the parts outside the CDR3, is DARVTQTPRHKVTEMGQEVTMRCQPILGHNTVFWYRQTMMQGLELLAYFRNRAPLDDSGMPKDRFSAEMPDATLATLKIQPSEPRDSAVYFCASASTQGLSGNTIYFGEGSWLTVV.

The chain links TRBV20-1 to TRBJ2-7; 9 positions agree with TRBD2. V lost 6 bases and J lost 2; bases outside the gene matches: 14. This CDR3 comprises 16 residues. CDR1 DFQATT and CDR2 SNEGSKA come from the germline V gene (reference sequence). CDR3 DNA: TGCAGTGCCCGAGCTTCTAGCGGGGTAATAACCTACGAGCAGTACTTC. It specifies CSARASSGVITYEQYF.

This clonotype was picked up many times. The chain has TRBV30 and TRBJ2-3; D might be TRBD2 (6 bases). Germline V gene lookup returns CDR1 GTSNPN and CDR2 SVGIG (reference sequence). CDR3 size: 15 residues. The germline V and J ends were trimmed by 0 bases and 4 bases, with 14 bases remaining between them. CDR3 bases: TGTGCCTGGAGTGTATTAGCGGCGGCCGCAGATACGCAGTATTTT. This sequence encodes CAWSVLAAAADTQYF.

This clonotype appeared many times. The V and J genes are TRBV12-3 or TRBV12-4 and TRBJ2-1, with D perhaps TRBD1 or TRBD2 (5 bases each). This CDR3 is built from 17 residues. V gave up 4 bases and J gave up 1 base, with 17 bases separating them. The CDR3 here is CASSSTMGDRSYNEQFF. The CDR3, as DNA: TGTGCCAGCAGTTCGACTATGGGGGACCGATCCTACAATGAGCAGTTCTTC.

This clonotype was observed a few times. The J gene is TRBJ2-5, the V gene TRBV12-3 or TRBV12-4; 8 bases map to TRBD1. V dropped 6 bases and J dropped 4; count of bases not matched to a gene: 10. CDR3 length: 15 amino acids. In DNA, the CDR3 is TGTGCCAGCAGGTGGACAGGGTCTCTTTCAGAGACCCAGTACTTC. It translates to CASRWTGSLSETQYF.

This clonotype was recorded only once. Mismatch with germline at one junction end may stem from a read error. The rearrangement links TRBV19 to TRBJ2-1; D could derive from TRBD1 or TRBD2 (5 bases each). The germline V gene encodes CDR1 LNHDA and CDR2 SQIVND (reference sequence). The CDR3 loop spans 15 amino acids. CDR3: CDSSELSGGGQGQFF. The CDR3 DNA sequence: TGTGACAGTTCGGAACTAAGCGGCGGCGGCCAGGGGCAGTTCTTC.

The table lists this clonotype with a few counts. The CDR3, as DNA: TGCGCCAGCAGTGACTGGAATAGCGGGATGAAAGCGTTCTTC. This gives the protein CASSDWNSGMKAFF. This chain connects TRBV10-1 to TRBJ2-1; 8 positions match TRBD2. V shed 3 bases, J shed 15 bases, and the junction held 13 bases outside the gene matches. Germline CDR1 WNHNN, CDR2 SYGVQD (reference sequence). The length of the CDR3 is 14 residues.

The sample holds many counts of this clonotype. This chain connects TRBV18 to TRBJ2-1; 7 nucleotides align to TRBD2. The germline CDR1 and CDR2 sequences are KGHSH and LQKENI. After removal of 2 bases from V and 15 bases from J, the junction contained 10 bases not matched to a gene. The CDR3 loop spans 13 amino acids. CDR3 sequence: CASSPGIGGYPFF. The CDR3 coding sequence is TGTGCCAGCTCACCAGGAATCGGGGGGTATCCGTTCTTC. The full variable domain, with the rest looked up from reference TRBV18 and TRBJ2-1, is NAGVMQNPRHLVRRRGQEARLRCSPMKGHSHVYWYRQLPEEGLKFMVYLQKENIIDESGMPKERFSAEFPKEGPSILRIQQVVRGDSAAYFCASSPGIGGYPFFGPGTRLTVL.

The chain carries TRBV7-9 and TRBJ1-1, with 11 bases that match TRBD1. The germline CDR1 and CDR2 sequences are SEHNR and FQNEAQ (reference sequence). V shed 6 bases and J 5 bases; nucleotides not matched to a gene: 11. The CDR3 is 16 amino acids. CDR3 DNA sequence: TGTGCCAGCAGACCTCCGGGACAGGGGGTAAGGACTGAAGCTTTCTTT. Its protein product is CASRPPGQGVRTEAFF.

This chain connects TRBV24-1 to TRBJ2-6; 7 positions agree with TRBD1. J was trimmed by 2 bases and V by 1 base; bases with no gene match: 10. CDR3 length equals 19 residues. Germline lookup yields CDR1 KGHDR and CDR2 SFDVKD. The CDR3 reads CATSDLSPERGPGANVLTF. In DNA, the CDR3 is TGTGCCACCAGTGATTTAAGTCCGGAGAGGGGGCCTGGGGCCAACGTCCTGACTTTC.

This clonotype was seen many times. This chain uses TRBV6-2 or TRBV6-3 with TRBJ2-7; unclear D gene. This CDR3 has 17 amino acids. Trimming stripped 3 bases from V and 3 bases from J, with 21 bases between. The germline V gene has CDR1 MNHEY and CDR2 SVGEGT. Here the CDR3 reads CASSYRFRGRQNYEQYF. The CDR3 DNA reads as TGTGCCAGCAGTTATCGGTTTAGAGGCAGGCAAAACTACGAGCAGTACTTC.

This clonotype was observed at least ten times. J is TRBJ1-2 and V is TRBV12-3 or TRBV12-4; D is possibly TRBD1 (5 bases). Trimming shortened V by 7 bases and J by 4 bases, and 10 bases separated the two germline ends. The CDR3 is made up of 12 amino acids. Here the CDR3 DNA reads TGTGCCAGCACAAGAGACAGCTATGGCTACACCTTC. Protein: CASTRDSYGYTF.

In this sample, this clonotype turned up a few times. The rearrangement links TRBV5-1 to TRBJ1-1, with D unclear. The CDR3 loop spans 13 amino acids. V lost 2 bases to trimming and J lost 1 base, with 6 bases between them. Germline V CDR1 and CDR2: SGHRS, YFSETQ. CDR3 protein: CASSFWENTEAFF. DNA of the CDR3: TGCGCCAGCAGCTTCTGGGAGAACACTGAAGCTTTCTTT. Filled out from reference TRBV5-1 and TRBJ1-1, the complete variable domain reads KAGVTQTPRYLIKTRGQQVTLSCSPISGHRSVSWYQQTPGQGLQFLFEYFSETQRNKGNFPGRFSGRQFSNSRSEMNVSTLELGDSALYLCASSFWENTEAFFGQGTRLTVV.

This clonotype has more than one count but fewer than ten. This chain joins TRBV2 and TRBJ2-5, with D tentatively TRBD1 (5 bases). This CDR3 contains 14 residues. Per the germline V gene, CDR1 is SNHLY and CDR2 is FYNNEI. V shed 5 bases and J shed 0 bases, with 10 bases lying between them. The CDR3 loop reads CASSYHRYQETQYF. As DNA, the CDR3 is TGTGCCAGCAGTTACCACAGGTACCAAGAGACCCAGTACTTC.

The genes are TRBV19 and TRBJ2-1, with D unresolved. The CDR3 has 14 amino acids. Trimming shortened V by 1 base and J by 9 bases, and 13 bases separated the two germline ends. CDR1 is LNHDA and CDR2 is SQIVND in the germline V gene (reference sequence). The CDR3 loop reads CASSIGRQIGEQFF. As DNA, the CDR3 is TGTGCCAGTAGTATAGGCCGCCAAATTGGTGAGCAGTTCTTC.

This clonotype was counted at least ten times. The rearrangement uses TRBV6-5 and TRBJ1-1, with unresolved D. Trimming took 4 bases from V and 0 from J, leaving 15 bases between them. In germline, CDR1 is MNHEY, CDR2 SVGAGI. The CDR3 is made up of 16 amino acids. The CDR3 bases are TGTGCCAGCAGTTGGTCGGGGAGGAGAATGAACACTGAAGCTTTCTTT. This gives the protein CASSWSGRRMNTEAFF.